One T cell receptor (beta chain) is described in this entry. Its antigen is unknown. Per-base qualities were not stored, and no clone one base away is much larger. The record originates from a study of OX40 agonist ivuxolimab in advanced cancers. Study-wide context: Ivuxolimab was a fully human IgG2 agonistic monoclonal antibody targeting the costimulatory receptor OX40 (CD134). Partial responses were achieved by three dose-escalation patients, of whom one had hepatocellular carcinoma and two had cutaneous melanoma. Intravenous ivuxolimab was administered to patients every 2 weeks at six dose levels: 0.01, 0.1, 0.3, 1.5, 3 and 10 mg/kg. Among the roughly 52 dose-escalation patients, approximately 20 had hepatocellular carcinoma, 15 or so melanoma, 9 renal cell carcinoma and 9 head and neck cancer. The paper reports the monotherapy dose-escalation portion (N of about 56 patients) of the phase I ivuxolimab trial. The dose-escalation cohort was around 83% male with a mean age of about 54 years, ranging from roughly 23 to 85. Prior anti-PD-1, anti-PD-L1 or anti-CTLA-4 therapy was permitted, and checkpoint inhibitors had been received by roughly 42% of dose-escalation patients. The point of sequencing TCRbeta in the periphery was to test whether ivuxolimab changed TCR sequence diversity and drove clonal T-cell expansion. The investigation overall reported the following: At doses of 0.1 to 3.0 mg/kg, clonal expansion of both CD4+ and CD8+ blood T cells was observed from baseline to week 6. In partial responders in the 0.1-3.0 mg/kg groups, normalized peripheral clonal expansion was found to be among the lowest, especially among CD8+ T cells. Low levels of normalized T-cell clonal expansion were also seen in some nonresponding patients. The antigen specificity of the peripheral T cells that underwent clonal expansion was not determined. After ivuxolimab, CD8+ T cells had more expanded clones than CD4+ T cells on average.

Patients with a history of autoimmune disease or receiving systemic immunosuppression were excluded from the trial. Peripheral blood for TCR sequencing was drawn from every dose cohort at baseline, at cycle 4 day 1 and at cycle 7 day 1. The samples were drawn from a first-in-human, open-label, multicenter phase I dose-escalation trial of ivuxolimab. Adults with locally advanced or metastatic melanoma, renal cell carcinoma, hepatocellular carcinoma or head and neck squamous cell carcinoma were enrolled in the trial. Before TCR sequencing, CD4+ and CD8+ T cells were separately sorted from peripheral blood. The CDR3, cysteine through phenylalanine, is 15 amino acids long. Only the CDR3 DNA stays, 45 bases, in frame from base 1. The germline V gene (reference sequence) sets CDR1 to SGHKS and CDR2 to YYEKEE. Trimming removed 5 bases from V and 0 bases from J, leaving 9 bases between the germline ends.

To sequence the TCRbeta CDR3 region, genomic DNA was isolated from the sorted cells. TCRbeta CDR3 regions were sequenced using the immunoSEQ Assay. Imported from immuneACCESS, the table was reduced by TCRdb to in-frame sequences with V and J called. These copies leave out some clones; in studies compared against another copy, an unresolved V gene accounts for under half, and the cause of the remainder is not known. This sample is represented by some 98,000 clones; roughly nine tenths of them were singletons. 0.25% to 0.35% of the sample belongs to the ten largest clones. Here the chain combines TRBV5-5 and TRBJ2-6; the D gene remains uncertain. This sequence originates from an adult with an advanced solid tumor such as melanoma, head and neck, liver or kidney cancer. The sample was CD4+ or CD8+ T cells sorted from blood, taken in a trial of the OX40 agonist ivuxolimab. The nucleotide sequence reads as follows: TGTGCCAGCAGGCTACACAGCTCTGGGGCCAACGTCCTGACTTTC. It is translated as CASRLHSSGANVLTF.